The next 26 T cell receptor beta chains were all read from a single sample in a study of T-cell reconstitution after alpha-beta-depleted transplantation in children. Researchers prepared the TCRbeta library using unique molecular identifiers, the study reports. TCRdb analysed the PCR reads with MiXCR anew, one entry per CDR3 protein. The table shows about 290,000 distinct CDR3 sequences, with around 10% occurring only once. Material: PBMCs, obtained before TCRalphabeta/CD19-depleted stem cell transplant. The receptor set was obtained from a boy younger than two with acute myeloid leukemia, due to receive a stem cell transplant.

This clonotype occurred many times. The rearrangement uses TRBV28 and TRBJ1-5; the match to TRBD1 covers 7 bases. Trimming removed 7 bases from V and 7 bases from J; junction bases left unmatched: 13. The CDR3 extends over 15 amino acids. CDR1 and CDR2 (germline): MDHEN, SYDVKM. CDR3 in amino acids: CASTIDREEWQPQHF. The CDR3 DNA is TGTGCCAGCACCATCGACAGGGAAGAGTGGCAGCCCCAGCATTTT.

This chain uses TRBV6-5 with TRBJ1-1; TRBD1 matches 9 bases. V shed 2 bases, J shed 9 bases, and the junction held 4 bases outside the gene matches. Germline V gives CDR1 MNHEY, CDR2 SVGAGI. The CDR3 spans 13 residues. CDR3 DNA: TGTGCCAGCAGTTACGTGGGACAGGGCAAAGCTTTCTTT. Translating gives CASSYVGQGKAFF.

The chain recombines TRBV29-1 with TRBJ1-1, with D maybe TRBD1 (6 bases). The CDR3 has 13 residues. CDR1 and CDR2 from the germline V gene are SQVTM and ANQGSEA. V shed 7 bases and J shed 1 base, with 13 bases lying between them. The CDR3 loop reads CSASRGGNTEAFF. The CDR3 DNA reads as TGCAGCGCCAGTAGGGGGGGGAACACTGAAGCTTTCTTT.

In its sample, this clonotype was seen many times. The V gene is TRBV6-5, the J gene TRBJ1-4; D remains unclear. V was clipped by 4 bases and J by 8 bases, with 14 bases between them. Germline V gene data show CDR1 as MNHEY and CDR2 as SVGAGI. This CDR3 comprises 14 residues. The CDR3, as DNA: TGTGCCAGCAGTTTGTACCCGATTTCCGAAAAACTGTTTTTT. This gives the protein CASSLYPISEKLFF.

This clonotype has ten or more counts. This chain uses TRBV28 with TRBJ2-4, with 7 bases fitting TRBD1. The CDR3 is 14 residues long. In germline, CDR1 is MDHEN, CDR2 SYDVKM. The J segment lost 2 bases and the V segment lost 6 bases, leaving 4 bases of the junction unmatched. The CDR3 region has the DNA TGTGCCAGCAGCCGGGACAGCCCCAAAAACATTCAGTACTTC. As protein: CASSRDSPKNIQYF.

The CDR3 loop reads CASSLTLGSQPQHF. The DNA for the CDR3 is TGTGCCAGCAGCCTTACCCTCGGGAGTCAGCCCCAGCATTTT. This chain uses TRBV28 with TRBJ1-5; no clear D gene. Per germline, CDR1 MDHEN and CDR2 SYDVKM. The CDR3 runs 14 residues. Trimming removed 6 bases at V and 6 bases at J, with 15 bases between.

Points on this clonotype: One end of the junction is discordant with germline, which a read error may explain. This chain connects TRBV20-1 to TRBJ1-2; tentative D call: TRBD1 (5 bases). CDR3 length equals 9 residues. Germline V gene lookup returns CDR1 DFQATT and CDR2 SNEGSKA (reference sequence). For the CDR3, the DNA is TGCAGTGCCACGGGCGGTGGGGGTTTC. Translation gives CSATGGGGF.

This clonotype was found many times. The chain combines TRBV7-9 with TRBJ1-1; weak D call: TRBD1 (5 bases). The CDR3 is 14 residues long. Germline V lookup: CDR1 SEHNR, CDR2 FQNEAQ (reference sequence). V gave up 4 bases and J gave up 1 base, with 10 bases separating them. CDR3: CASSSWDGNTEAFF. CDR3 DNA sequence: TGTGCCAGCAGCTCATGGGACGGGAACACTGAAGCTTTCTTT. The variable domain in full, completed from reference TRBV7-9 and TRBJ1-1, reads DTGVSQNPRHKITKRGQNVTFRCDPISEHNRLYWYRQTLGQGPEFLTYFQNEAQLEKSRLLSDRFSAERPKGSFSTLEIQRTEQGDSAMYLCASSSWDGNTEAFFGQGTRLTVV.

This clonotype has ten or more counts. This rearrangement joins TRBV7-9 to TRBJ2-5; the match to TRBD2 covers 8 bases. The CDR3 is 14 residues long. V was clipped by 3 bases and J by 4 bases; unmatched bases: 4. Germline loops: CDR1 SEHNR, CDR2 FQNEAQ (reference sequence). The CDR3 region has the DNA TGTGCCAGCAGCTTTCCGGCGGGAGGAGAGACCCAGTACTTC. The encoded protein is CASSFPAGGETQYF.

This clonotype was seen many times. This chain links TRBV14 with TRBJ2-7; TRBD1 agrees at 7 bases. This CDR3 has 15 amino acids. Germline assignment: CDR1 SGHDN and CDR2 FVKESK. V was pared by 3 bases and J by 2 bases, with 7 bases of the junction left unmatched. CDR3 DNA: TGTGCCAGCAGCCACCTCCGGGACAGCCCCTACGAGCAGTACTTC. Protein sequence: CASSHLRDSPYEQYF.

This clonotype occurred a few times. The V gene is TRBV2, the J gene TRBJ1-5; D gene uncertain. The CDR3 covers 14 residues. Germline CDR1 SNHLY, CDR2 FYNNEI. The V end lost 3 bases, the J end lost 3 bases, and 9 bases lay between the germline ends. The CDR3 DNA sequence: TGTGCCAGCAGTGACTCGGGGTTCAATCAGCCCCAGCATTTT. Its protein is CASSDSGFNQPQHF. The full variable domain, completed using reference TRBV2 and TRBJ1-5, is EPEVTQTPSHQVTQMGQEVILRCVPISNHLYFYWYRQILGQKVEFLVSFYNNEISEKSEIFDDQFSVERPDGSNFTLKIRSTKLEDSAMYFCASSDSGFNQPQHFGDGTRLSIL.

This clonotype was counted at least ten times. The V call is TRBV12-3 or TRBV12-4, the J call TRBJ1-5; D gene uncertain. The CDR3 covers 14 residues. The ends were cut back, 5 bases at V and 9 bases at J, with 17 bases in the middle. CDR3 region: CASSPRPGAAPQHF. The CDR3 DNA reads as TGTGCCAGCAGTCCCCGTCCGGGCGCAGCGCCCCAGCATTTT.

Many counts were recorded for this clonotype. The chain combines TRBV5-1 with TRBJ2-2; TRBD2 matches 9 bases. CDR1 is SGHRS, CDR2 YFSETQ, per germline. Trimming took 1 base from V and 0 from J; bases not matched to a gene: 4. This CDR3 comprises 17 residues. The CDR3 DNA is TGCGCCAGCAGCTTGTCCAGCGGGGGGCCGAACACCGGGGAGCTGTTTTTT. It specifies CASSLSSGGPNTGELFF.

This clonotype was seen at least ten times. V and J are TRBV5-1 and TRBJ2-2, with a possible D match to TRBD1 (6 bases). CDR3 length: 15 amino acids. V was clipped by 1 base and J by 5 bases, with 12 bases between them. CDR1 and CDR2 from the germline V gene are SGHRS and YFSETQ. The chain's CDR3 is CASSLMTGRTGELFF. CDR3 coding DNA: TGCGCCAGCAGCTTGATGACAGGTAGAACCGGGGAGCTGTTTTTT.

The sample holds many counts of this clonotype. This chain uses TRBV4-3 with TRBJ1-1, with TRBD1 as a possible D gene (5 bases). V was trimmed by 0 bases and J by 5 bases, leaving 13 bases between them. The CDR3 runs 15 residues. From germline, CDR1 is LGHNA and CDR2 YSLEER. The CDR3 DNA is TGCGCCAGCAGCCAAGAAGCGGGTAGGGGAACTGAAGCTTTCTTT. Amino acid sequence: CASSQEAGRGTEAFF.

This clonotype was picked up many times. The chain links TRBV7-6 to TRBJ2-4; 8 bases are shared with TRBD2. V lost 5 bases, J lost 3 bases, and 9 bases stayed unmatched. There are 16 residues in the CDR3. CDR1 and CDR2 from the germline V gene are SGHVS and FNYEAQ. CDR3 residues: CASSPGLAVGKNIQYF. CDR3 nucleotide sequence: TGTGCCAGCAGCCCCGGACTAGCTGTGGGCAAAAACATTCAGTACTTC.

There are many counts of this clonotype. This sequence joins TRBV4-1 and TRBJ2-7; D is unclear. CDR1 and CDR2 (germline): MGHRA, YSYEKL. This CDR3 comprises 16 residues. V lost 0 bases and J lost 0, with 12 bases in between. CDR3 coding DNA: TGCGCCAGCAGCCAAGAAGCGCCAGGATCCTCCTACGAGCAGTACTTC. This codes for CASSQEAPGSSYEQYF.

This clonotype was counted at least ten times. This rearrangement joins TRBV5-1 to TRBJ2-2; TRBD1 agrees at 8 bases. Trimming took 3 bases from V and 4 from J; bases not matched to a gene: 5. The CDR3 covers 15 residues. Germline V gene lookup returns CDR1 SGHRS and CDR2 YFSETQ. CDR3 DNA: TGCGCCAGCAGCTCGACAGGGGCGAGCACCGGGGAGCTGTTTTTT. It yields the protein CASSSTGASTGELFF.

At least ten counts were recorded for this clonotype. The V gene is TRBV5-1, the J gene TRBJ2-2, with D perhaps TRBD1 (6 bases). The CDR3 consists of 15 residues. Trimming took off 1 base at V and 2 bases at J, with 9 bases between the two ends. Germline CDR1 SGHRS, CDR2 YFSETQ. CDR3 sequence: CASSLLQGNTGELFF. CDR3 nucleotide sequence: TGCGCCAGCAGCTTGTTACAGGGTAACACCGGGGAGCTGTTTTTT.

This clonotype was seen more than once but under ten times. The chain carries TRBV27 and TRBJ2-7, with TRBD1 matching 10 bases. The J segment lost 6 bases and the V segment lost 6 bases, leaving 8 bases of the junction unmatched. CDR1 MNHEY and CDR2 SMNVEV come from the germline V gene (reference sequence). This CDR3 has 14 residues. The CDR3 spells CASSGTGVTGEQYF. Here the CDR3 DNA reads TGTGCCAGCAGCGGGACAGGGGTCACAGGCGAGCAGTACTTC.

This rearrangement joins TRBV20-1 to TRBJ2-1; either TRBD1 or TRBD2 may fit D (6 bases each). Germline assignment: CDR1 DFQATT and CDR2 SNEGSKA (reference sequence). Trimming took off 5 bases at V and 7 bases at J, with 27 bases between the two ends. CDR3 length: 17 amino acids. CDR3 protein: CSAPTQGGQGLGNEQFF. CDR3 in DNA: TGCAGTGCTCCTACCCAAGGGGGGCAGGGTCTTGGGAATGAGCAGTTCTTC.

This clonotype was detected ten times or more. The chain carries TRBV7-3 and TRBJ2-1; D unresolved. CDR1 and CDR2 from the germline V gene are SGHTA and FQGTGA. This CDR3 contains 13 residues. The V end was cut by 4 bases, the J end by 5 bases, with 9 bases between. CDR3 bases: TGTGCCAGCAGCTCTCCCGAGGACAATGAGCAGTTCTTC. Translated, it gives CASSSPEDNEQFF.

This clonotype was detected ten times or more. The chain recombines TRBV29-1 with TRBJ1-2; D gene ambiguous. This CDR3 has 14 amino acids. CDR1 is SQVTM, CDR2 ANQGSEA, per germline. V was trimmed by 0 bases and J by 7 bases, leaving 15 bases between them. Here the CDR3 DNA reads TGCAGCGTTGAAGATTTAGGGTTATTTGGTGGCTACACCTTC. Amino acids: CSVEDLGLFGGYTF.

The chain employs TRBV7-8 and TRBJ1-2; D gene ambiguous. V was clipped by 2 bases and J by 3 bases, with 13 bases between them. There are 15 residues in the CDR3. Germline CDR1 SGHVS, CDR2 FQNEAQ. The CDR3 DNA sequence: TGTGCCAGCAGCTTACGGGCCGGGGTGGACTATGGCTACACCTTC. Translating it yields CASSLRAGVDYGYTF.

This clonotype was seen ten or more times. V usage is TRBV5-1 and J usage is TRBJ2-7, with no clear D. CDR3 length equals 14 residues. Trimming shortened V by 1 base and J by 5 bases, and 13 bases separated the two germline ends. CDR1 is SGHRS and CDR2 is YFSETQ in the germline V gene. The DNA of the CDR3 is TGCGCCAGCAGCTTGTTGTCGGCTGGGGACGAGCAGTACTTC. Amino acids: CASSLLSAGDEQYF.

At least ten counts were recorded for this clonotype. The chain's CDR3 is CASSLDRGRRETQYF. DNA for the CDR3: TGTGCCAGCAGCTTAGACAGGGGAAGGAGGGAGACCCAGTACTTC. V is TRBV7-9 and J is TRBJ2-5; 7 nucleotides align to TRBD1. CDR1 and CDR2 (germline): SEHNR, FQNEAQ (reference sequence). There are 15 residues in the CDR3. V was pared by 1 base and J by 5 bases, with 7 bases of the junction left unmatched. Drawing the rest from reference TRBV7-9 and TRBJ2-5, the complete variable domain is DTGVSQNPRHKITKRGQNVTFRCDPISEHNRLYWYRQTLGQGPEFLTYFQNEAQLEKSRLLSDRFSAERPKGSFSTLEIQRTEQGDSAMYLCASSLDRGRRETQYFGPGTRLLVL.